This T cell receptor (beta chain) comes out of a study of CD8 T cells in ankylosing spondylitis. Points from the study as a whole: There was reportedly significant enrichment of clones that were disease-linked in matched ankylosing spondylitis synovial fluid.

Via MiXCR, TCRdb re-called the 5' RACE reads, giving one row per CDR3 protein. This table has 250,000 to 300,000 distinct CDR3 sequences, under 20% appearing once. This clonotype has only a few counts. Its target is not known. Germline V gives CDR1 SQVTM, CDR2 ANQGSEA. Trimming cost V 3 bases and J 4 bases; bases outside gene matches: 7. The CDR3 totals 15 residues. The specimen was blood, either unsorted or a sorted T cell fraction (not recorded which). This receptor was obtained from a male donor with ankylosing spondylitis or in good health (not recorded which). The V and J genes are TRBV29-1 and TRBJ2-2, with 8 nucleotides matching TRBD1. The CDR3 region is CSVESGTGFTGELFF. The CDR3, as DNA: TGCAGCGTTGAGTCGGGGACAGGCTTCACCGGGGAGCTGTTTTTT.